The 7 T cell receptor beta chains below all came from one sample that was sequenced in a study of cytomegalovirus exposure and HLA in healthy donors. Primers included in the PCR were 60 Vbeta and 13 Jbeta primers. Sequencing used immunoSEQ multiplex PCR; TCRdb keeps in-frame clones, though not all of them. This sample has about 160,000 clones, with over 65% found just once. The material sequenced was PBMCs. These receptors were taken from a man aged 35 to 55 in good health and CMV-seropositive.

Concerning this clone: One end of the junction is discordant with germline, which a read error may explain. The rearrangement links TRBV7-9 to TRBJ2-2, with D unclear. Germline CDR1 and CDR2: SEHNR and FQNEAQ (reference sequence). The CDR3 is 13 amino acids. DNA for the CDR3: TGTTCCAGCAGCTTTCGGAACACCGGGGAGCTGTTTTTT. It encodes CSSSFRNTGELFF.

This clone has more than one count but fewer than ten. V is TRBV18 and J is TRBJ1-1; TRBD1 matches at 7 bases. The CDR3 is made up of 15 amino acids. J lost 0 bases, V lost 3 bases, and 4 bases had no gene match. Germline V gives CDR1 KGHSH, CDR2 LQKENI. The CDR3 DNA follows: TGTGCCAGCTCACCTGTGGGACAGATGAACACTGAAGCTTTCTTT. Residues: CASSPVGQMNTEAFF.

The V and J genes are TRBV4-1 and TRBJ1-2, with TRBD1 matching 7 bases. Trimming removed 1 base from V and 1 base from J; junction bases left unmatched: 12. CDR3 length equals 18 residues. Germline CDR1 and CDR2: MGHRA and YSYEKL. The CDR3 region has the DNA TGCGCCAGCAGCCAAGCCACCACAGGGGCCGGGGGTAACTATGGCTACACCTTC. This gives the protein CASSQATTGAGGNYGYTF.

This chain uses TRBV18 with TRBJ2-7; 7 positions agree with TRBD1. V gave up 5 bases and J gave up 5 bases; unmatched junction bases: 9. In germline, CDR1 is KGHSH, CDR2 LQKENI. This CDR3 contains 14 residues. The CDR3 spells CASSSLQGSDEQYF. CDR3 in DNA: TGTGCCAGCTCATCGCTACAGGGGAGCGACGAGCAGTACTTC.

About this clone: Mismatch with germline at one junction end may stem from a read error. The same CDR3 is also encoded by other DNA sequences in this sample. The gene calls are TRBV4-3 and TRBJ2-7, with TRBD1 matching 8 bases. Germline V CDR1 and CDR2: LGHNA, YSLEER. The CDR3 is made up of 15 amino acids. The CDR3 loop is CASSQDPGGVYEQYF. DNA of the CDR3: TGCGCCAGCAGCCAAGACCCAGGGGGCGTCTACGAACAGTACTTC.

This chain joins TRBV6-5 and TRBJ2-3; possibly TRBD2 for D (6 bases). Trimming stripped 4 bases from V and 0 bases from J, with 14 bases between. There are 16 residues in the CDR3. CDR1 MNHEY and CDR2 SVGAGI come from the germline V gene. Written as DNA, the CDR3 is TGTGCCAGCAGTTTCTTCTTCCGGGGGAGCACAGATACGCAGTATTTT. The encoded protein is CASSFFFRGSTDTQYF.

This chain links TRBV7-8 with TRBJ2-1; 10 bases are shared with TRBD2. Germline V gene sequence: CDR1 SGHVS, CDR2 FQNEAQ. Unmatched junction bases numbered 7, after V lost 5 bases and J lost 9 bases. The length of the CDR3 is 14 residues. CDR3 protein: CASSPRSGGGEQFF. CDR3 sequence (DNA): TGTGCCAGCAGCCCGAGGAGCGGGGGGGGTGAGCAGTTCTTC.